The 7 T cell receptor beta chains given below trace back to one sample, sequenced in a study of blood T cell repertoires in COVID-19. Libraries were prepared by immunoSEQ multiplex PCR; TCRdb keeps only in-frame clonotypes and omits some of them. Among roughly 180,000 clones, around 77% were seen once, and the ten largest hold roughly 17%. Sequenced material: peripheral blood. The receptors derive from a man aged 60-69 years with active or convalescent COVID-19.

DNA of the CDR3: TGTGCCAGCAGCTTGCAGACAGGAAGGAACACCGGGGAGCTGTTTTTT. It codes for CASSLQTGRNTGELFF. The chain employs TRBV11-3 and TRBJ2-2; D possibly corresponds to TRBD1 (6 bases). This CDR3 has 16 amino acids. Germline lookup yields CDR1 SGHNT and CDR2 YENEEA. V gave up 3 bases and J gave up 1 base, with 12 bases separating them.

The genes are TRBV7-2 and TRBJ1-6, with D possibly matching TRBD1 (6 bases). Germline loops: CDR1 SGHTA, CDR2 FQGNSA. The CDR3 contains 14 residues. Trimming cost V 4 bases and J 7 bases, with 11 bases left between them. The CDR3 nucleotides are TGTGCCAGCAGCTCTCCGGGACAAAATTCACCCCTCCACTTT. Translating gives CASSSPGQNSPLHF.

The chain combines TRBV29-1 with TRBJ2-3; 10 bases fit TRBD2. Trimming at V came to 6 bases and at J to 0 bases, leaving 9 bases not matched to a gene. The CDR3 has 16 residues. Germline-derived CDR1 and CDR2 are SQVTM and ANQGSEA. The CDR3 region is CSVAAISGRSTDTQYF. The DNA for the CDR3 is TGCAGCGTCGCGGCCATTAGCGGGAGGAGCACAGATACGCAGTATTTT.

This clone was found once. The V call is TRBV27, the J call TRBJ2-1; 8 bases are a match to TRBD1. This CDR3 region has 16 residues. The J segment lost 5 bases and the V segment lost 4 bases, leaving 10 bases of the junction unmatched. CDR1 and CDR2 (germline): MNHEY, SMNVEV (reference sequence). CDR3 loop: CASSSVGQGFDNEQFF. CDR3 DNA sequence: TGTGCCAGCAGTTCGGTAGGACAGGGTTTTGACAATGAGCAGTTCTTC.

This chain connects TRBV5-1 to TRBJ2-3; D is possibly TRBD1 (5 bases). Trimming shortened V by 0 bases and J by 6 bases, and 14 bases separated the two germline ends. CDR3 length equals 15 residues. Germline V gene data show CDR1 as SGHRS and CDR2 as YFSETQ. CDR3 sequence (DNA): TGCGCCAGCAGCTTGGGACAGTACCTTCGGGATACGCAGTATTTT. Translation gives CASSLGQYLRDTQYF.

The chain uses TRBV27 and TRBJ2-1; the match to TRBD2 covers 14 bases. J lost 4 bases, V lost 4 bases, and 0 bases had no gene match. Germline loops: CDR1 MNHEY, CDR2 SMNVEV (reference sequence). The CDR3 runs 15 residues. The CDR3 protein is CASSWTSGRYNEQFF. CDR3 bases: TGTGCCAGCAGTTGGACTAGCGGGAGGTACAATGAGCAGTTCTTC.

The rearrangement joins TRBV25-1 to TRBJ1-5, with D perhaps matching TRBD1 (5 bases). Germline V lookup: CDR1 MGHDK, CDR2 SYGVNS. This CDR3 has 13 amino acids. V gave up 4 bases and J gave up 3 bases, with 7 bases separating them. DNA of the CDR3: TGTGCCAGCAGTGGACAGACCAATCAGCCCCAGCATTTT. Its protein is CASSGQTNQPQHF.